This TCR beta chain was found in a study of T cell responses to AZD1222 COVID-19 vaccine. Findings of the study overall: Most donors were white British, females outnumbered males, and clonal diversity was possibly underestimated.

The CDR3 sequence is 15 residues long. Trimming shortened V by 4 bases and J by 2 bases, and 13 bases separated the two germline ends. The germline CDR1 and CDR2 sequences are SGHDT and YYEEEE. A remark on this clone: Its antigen is not identified.

Here immunoSEQ multiplex PCR was the method, and the copy in TCRdb shows in-frame clones only, minus some. The sample yields over 120,000 clones, roughly nine tenths seen once. The receptor was isolated from an adult in good health. The sample in question was peripheral blood, obtained on day 0 of AZD1222 vaccination. This chain connects TRBV5-6 to TRBJ1-3, with D perhaps TRBD1 (6 bases). CDR3 in DNA: TGTGCCAGCAGCCGATGGGGGCTGCCTGGAAACACCATATATTTT. Its translation: CASSRWGLPGNTIYF.